What follows are 5 T cell receptor beta chains derived from one specimen sequenced in a study of beta chain features in type 1 diabetes. Study results and caveats: Shortening of TCRB CDR3s, moderate but significant, appeared in all four CD4+ subsets of Type 1 diabetes patients.

Their recognized antigens are unknown. Of the isolated RNA, all was reverse transcribed, and so the sequenced material was expressed TCRB transcripts. The table came from immunoSEQ multiplex PCR; TCRdb's copy has only in-frame clones and leaves some out. This table has 400,000 or so clones, over 9% appearing once. Sequencing input: central memory CD4+ T cells from blood. The receptors come from a man aged 30-40 years with type 1 diabetes.

This clone showed up many times. The chain recombines TRBV7-3 with TRBJ2-4; possibly TRBD1 for D (5 bases). The CDR3 runs to 13 residues. V gave up 5 bases and J gave up 7 bases, with 12 bases separating them. Germline V gives CDR1 SGHTA, CDR2 FQGTGA. The CDR3 loop reads CASSPDPGNIQYF. DNA of the CDR3: TGTGCCAGCAGCCCGGACCCAGGGAACATTCAGTACTTC.

This sequence joins TRBV27 and TRBJ2-7; 13 nucleotides align to TRBD2. Germline V lookup: CDR1 MNHEY, CDR2 SMNVEV (reference sequence). The CDR3 consists of 17 residues. V gave up 7 bases and J gave up 0 bases; unmatched junction bases: 9. Written as DNA, the CDR3 is TGTGCCAGCAAAGCGGGACTAGCGGGAATATCCTCCTACGAGCAGTACTTC. Translation gives CASKAGLAGISSYEQYF.

The chain links TRBV7-2 to TRBJ2-1, with D hard to call. The ends were cut back, 6 bases at V and 9 bases at J, with 15 bases in the middle. The CDR3 spans 13 residues. From germline, CDR1 is SGHTA and CDR2 FQGNSA. The CDR3 sequence: CASSLMGNTEQFF. CDR3 coding DNA: TGTGCCAGCAGTTTAATGGGGAATACTGAGCAGTTCTTC.

This clone was picked up a small number of times. V is TRBV7-9 and J is TRBJ2-7, with TRBD1 matching over 9 bases. This CDR3 has 15 amino acids. Germline values: CDR1 SEHNR, CDR2 FQNEAQ (reference sequence). The junction had 14 bases not matched to a gene; V was cut back by 5 bases and J by 9 bases. The CDR3 region is CASSLRTGAVGRQYF. The CDR3 DNA sequence: TGTGCCAGCAGCCTCCGGACAGGGGCGGTCGGGAGGCAGTACTTC. Based on the CDR3 plus reference TRBV7-9 and TRBJ2-7, the full variable domain is DTGVSQNPRHKITKRGQNVTFRCDPISEHNRLYWYRQTLGQGPEFLTYFQNEAQLEKSRLLSDRFSAERPKGSFSTLEIQRTEQGDSAMYLCASSLRTGAVGRQYFGPGTRLTVT.

Concerning this clone itself: Relative to the germline gene, one junction end is altered; a read error may explain this. The chain has TRBV7-9 and TRBJ2-7, with D hard to call. The CDR3 contains 12 residues. Germline CDR1 SEHNR, CDR2 FQNEAQ (reference sequence). Here the CDR3 reads CASRLGTYEQYF. The CDR3 DNA sequence: TGTGCCAGCCGCTTGGGCACCTACGAGCAGTACTTC.